This TCR beta chain was sequenced for a study of cytomegalovirus exposure and HLA in healthy donors. Using immunoSEQ multiplex PCR, the repertoire was profiled, and TCRdb retains in-frame clones only, with some absent. The sample includes roughly 98,000 clones, around 90% of them seen just once. In germline, CDR1 is SGDLS, CDR2 YYNGEE. Trimming took 0 bases from V and 5 from J, leaving 17 bases between them. CDR3 length: 16 residues. The V gene is TRBV9, the J gene TRBJ2-5, with TRBD1 as a possible D gene (6 bases). What was sequenced was PBMCs. The origin of this receptor is a woman aged 25 to 45 in good health and CMV-seronegative. DNA for the CDR3: TGTGCCAGCAGCGTAGGCATACAGGGTAGTTGGGAGACCCAGTACTTC. Translated: CASSVGIQGSWETQYF.